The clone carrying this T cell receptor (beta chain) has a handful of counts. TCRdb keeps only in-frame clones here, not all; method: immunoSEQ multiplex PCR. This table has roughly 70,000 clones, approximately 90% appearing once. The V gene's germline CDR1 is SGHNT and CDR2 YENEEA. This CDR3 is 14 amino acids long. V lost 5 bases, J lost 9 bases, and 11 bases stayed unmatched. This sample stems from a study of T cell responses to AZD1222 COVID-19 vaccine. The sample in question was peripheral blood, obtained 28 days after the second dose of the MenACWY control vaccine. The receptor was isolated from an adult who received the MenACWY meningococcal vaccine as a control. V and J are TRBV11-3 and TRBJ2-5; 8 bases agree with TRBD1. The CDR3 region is CASSEDGTGDAQYF. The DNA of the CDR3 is TGTGCCAGCAGCGAGGACGGGACAGGTGATGCCCAGTACTTC. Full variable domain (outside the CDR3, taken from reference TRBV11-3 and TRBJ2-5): EAGVVQSPRYKIIEKKQPVAFWCNPISGHNTLYWYLQNLGQGPELLIRYENEEAVDDSQLPKDRFSAERLKGVDSTLKIQPAELGDSAVYLCASSEDGTGDAQYFGPGTRLLVL.